The next 15 T cell receptor beta chains were all read from a single sample in a study of beta chain features in type 1 diabetes. Study-wide findings and caveats: Within each of all four CD4+ subsets, Type 1 diabetes patients had TCRB CDR3s that were moderately but significantly shorter.

These receptors' antigens are unknown. cDNA synthesis used the whole RNA isolate, giving expressed TCRB sequences. Generated by immunoSEQ multiplex PCR, the TCRdb table keeps only in-frame clones and is missing some. The table has under 300,000 clones, roughly 17% seen once. The sample was naive CD4+ T cells from blood. Receptors originate from a man aged 30-40 years with type 1 diabetes.

The chain recombines TRBV28 with TRBJ2-1, with D possibly matching TRBD2 (5 bases). The ends were cut back, 6 bases at V and 7 bases at J, with 10 bases in the middle. CDR3 length: 12 residues. Germline V gene data show CDR1 as MDHEN and CDR2 as SYDVKM. CDR3 DNA sequence: TGTGCCAGCAGCTTCCTAGCAAATGAGCAGTTCTTC. Translated: CASSFLANEQFF.

This chain joins TRBV28 and TRBJ1-5, with 8 bases identical to TRBD1. This CDR3 spans 15 amino acids. The V gene end was trimmed by 5 bases and the J gene end by 7 bases; junction bases not matched to a gene: 10. The germline V gene has CDR1 MDHEN and CDR2 SYDVKM. The CDR3 is CASSHGTGVWQPQHF. CDR3 nucleotides: TGTGCCAGCAGTCACGGGACAGGAGTTTGGCAGCCCCAGCATTTT.

This clone has a handful of counts. V and J are TRBV28 and TRBJ2-7, with a possible D match to TRBD1 (6 bases). V gave up 5 bases and J gave up 3 bases, with 11 bases separating them. Germline loops: CDR1 MDHEN, CDR2 SYDVKM. The CDR3 is made up of 13 amino acids. The CDR3 DNA follows: TGTGCCAGCAGTAATACAGGGTACTACGAGCAGTACTTC. Translating it yields CASSNTGYYEQYF.

V and J are TRBV29-1 and TRBJ2-1; 7 nucleotides agree with TRBD2. With 7 bases clipped from V and 6 bases from J, the junction kept 9 bases outside the gene matches. The CDR3 runs to 13 residues. Germline V gene sequence: CDR1 SQVTM, CDR2 ANQGSEA. The CDR3 here is CSGARGRGNEQFF. DNA of the CDR3: TGCAGCGGAGCCCGGGGGAGGGGCAATGAGCAGTTCTTC.

This clone was observed a few times. V and J are TRBV19 and TRBJ1-2, with D possibly matching TRBD1 (6 bases). Trimming took off 4 bases at V and 7 bases at J, with 16 bases between the two ends. This CDR3 contains 14 residues. Germline V gene sequence: CDR1 LNHDA, CDR2 SQIVND (reference sequence). CDR3 in DNA: TGTGCCAGTAGTACCCGCACAGGGATCCGTGGCTACACCTTC. Protein product: CASSTRTGIRGYTF.

CDR3 sequence reads: CASSLGTSGTAETQYF. The CDR3 bases are TGCGCCAGCAGCTTGGGGACTAGCGGGACAGCGGAGACCCAGTACTTC. The rearrangement links TRBV5-1 to TRBJ2-5, with TRBD2 matching 12 bases. Germline lookup yields CDR1 SGHRS and CDR2 YFSETQ. This CDR3 contains 16 residues. The ends lost 0 bases at V and 5 bases at J; junction bases unmatched: 5.

The chain's CDR3 is CAWGGFGSNQPQHF. In nucleotides, the CDR3 is TGTGCCTGGGGCGGGTTTGGGAGCAATCAGCCCCAGCATTTT. V usage is TRBV30 and J usage is TRBJ1-5; D not resolved. With 5 bases removed from V and 1 base from J, the gap between germline ends came to 12 bases. The germline CDR1 and CDR2 sequences are GTSNPN and SVGIG (reference sequence). This CDR3 has 14 amino acids.

This clone turned up a few times. The rearrangement joins TRBV28 to TRBJ2-4; D uncertain. There are 13 residues in the CDR3. The germline CDR1 and CDR2 sequences are MDHEN and SYDVKM. Trimming removed 4 bases at V and 0 bases at J, with 4 bases between. This CDR3 reads CASSWVAKNIQYF. The DNA of the CDR3 is TGTGCCAGCAGTTGGGTAGCCAAAAACATTCAGTACTTC.

The V call is TRBV29-1, the J call TRBJ1-2, with no clear D. Germline CDR1 and CDR2: SQVTM and ANQGSEA. This CDR3 contains 14 residues. The V and J ends lost 2 bases and 6 bases respectively, with 16 bases between them. CDR3 amino acids: CSVERSKGMDGYTF. In nucleotides, the CDR3 is TGCAGCGTTGAAAGGTCTAAGGGAATGGATGGCTACACCTTC.

V gene TRBV6-5 combines with J gene TRBJ2-5, with no clear D. The V and J ends lost 7 bases and 1 base respectively, with 10 bases between them. This CDR3 is built from 13 residues. Germline V gene sequence: CDR1 MNHEY, CDR2 SVGAGI. CDR3 sequence: CASMSAGQETQYF. CDR3 sequence (DNA): TGTGCCAGCATGTCGGCCGGCCAAGAGACCCAGTACTTC.

This clone came up a few times. The rearrangement uses TRBV5-1 and TRBJ2-3; TRBD2 agrees at 9 bases. With V trimmed by 0 bases and J by 1 base, 9 bases remained unmatched. Germline loops: CDR1 SGHRS, CDR2 YFSETQ. The length of the CDR3 is 18 residues. The CDR3 region is CASSLATTLAGRTDTQYF. Written as DNA, the CDR3 is TGCGCCAGCAGCTTGGCCACTACCCTAGCGGGGCGCACAGATACGCAGTATTTT. Drawing the rest from reference TRBV5-1 and TRBJ2-3, the complete variable domain is KAGVTQTPRYLIKTRGQQVTLSCSPISGHRSVSWYQQTPGQGLQFLFEYFSETQRNKGNFPGRFSGRQFSNSRSEMNVSTLELGDSALYLCASSLATTLAGRTDTQYFGPGTRLTVL.

This chain uses TRBV7-9 with TRBJ2-3; D gene uncertain. Germline V gene sequence: CDR1 SEHNR, CDR2 FQNEAQ (reference sequence). Trimming pared 5 bases from V and 5 bases from J, leaving 14 bases between. The CDR3 covers 14 residues. The CDR3 DNA is TGTGCCAGCAGCCCTTTCTCCGGAATAGATACGCAGTATTTT. This codes for CASSPFSGIDTQYF.

This clone has more than one count but fewer than ten. The chain links TRBV10-3 to TRBJ2-7, with a possible D match to TRBD1 (6 bases). V dropped 2 bases and J dropped 5 bases, with 19 bases sitting between them. The CDR3 is 16 amino acids. From germline, CDR1 is ENHRY and CDR2 SYGVKD. CDR3 sequence (DNA): TGTGCCATCAGTGAGCCCGTGACAGGAGACATACACGAGCAGTACTTC. Translation: CAISEPVTGDIHEQYF.

This clone was counted a few times. The chain is built from TRBV5-6 and TRBJ2-7; D gene ambiguous. V was trimmed by 0 bases and J by 1 base, leaving 5 bases between them. The germline V gene has CDR1 SGHDT and CDR2 YYEEEE. This CDR3 has 13 residues. The CDR3 reads CASSLVRSYEQYF. CDR3 DNA sequence: TGTGCCAGCAGCTTGGTAAGGTCCTACGAGCAGTACTTC.

V and J are TRBV7-9 and TRBJ2-7; no clear D. CDR3 size: 18 residues. The ends were cut back, 4 bases at V and 2 bases at J, with 24 bases in the middle. Germline V gives CDR1 SEHNR, CDR2 FQNEAQ (reference sequence). The CDR3 spells CASSSPRGSGSSPYEQYF. DNA for the CDR3: TGTGCCAGCAGCTCACCCAGAGGATCAGGCTCCTCACCCTACGAGCAGTACTTC.